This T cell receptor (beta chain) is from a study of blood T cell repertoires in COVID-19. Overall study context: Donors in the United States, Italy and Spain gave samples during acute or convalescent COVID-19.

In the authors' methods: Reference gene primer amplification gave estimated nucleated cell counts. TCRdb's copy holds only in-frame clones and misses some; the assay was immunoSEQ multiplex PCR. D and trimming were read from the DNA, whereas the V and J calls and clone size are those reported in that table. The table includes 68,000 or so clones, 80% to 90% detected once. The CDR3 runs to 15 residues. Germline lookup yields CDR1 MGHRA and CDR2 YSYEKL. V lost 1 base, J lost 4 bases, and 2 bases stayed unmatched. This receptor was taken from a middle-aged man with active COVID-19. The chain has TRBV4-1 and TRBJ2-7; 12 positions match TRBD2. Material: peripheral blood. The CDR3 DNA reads TGCGCCAGCAGCCAAGGGACTAGCGGGGAGTACGAGCAGTACTTC. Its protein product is CASSQGTSGEYEQYF.